The rows below give T cell receptor beta chains drawn from one sample of a study of blood T cell repertoires in COVID-19. TCRdb keeps only in-frame clones here, not all; method: immunoSEQ multiplex PCR. The sample lists roughly 70,000 clones; around nine tenths were seen once. Input material: peripheral blood. The receptors shown here come from a human donor in a cohort sampled during active COVID-19. Both conserved end residues are part of each CDR3. The order of the fields is V gene, J gene, D gene, CDR3 protein, CDR3 DNA. The D gene is left open where the match is weak.

>TRBV9|TRBJ2-4|TRBD1
CASSAQGQGRNIQYF
TGTGCCAGCAGCGCCCAGGGACAGGGTAGAAACATTCAGTACTTC
>TRBV5-1|TRBJ2-1|TRBD2
CASSQGLGYNEQFF
TGCGCCAGCAGCCAGGGACTAGGCTACAATGAGCAGTTCTTC
>TRBV5-1|TRBJ2-5|.
CASSPLNLRETQYF
TGCGCCAGCAGCCCCCTGAACCTGAGGGAGACCCAGTACTTC
>TRBV7-3|TRBJ2-2|.
CASSLASTGELFF
TGTGCCAGCTCACTAGCCAGCACCGGGGAGCTGTTTTTT
>TRBV3-1/TRBV3-2|TRBJ2-3|TRBD1
CASSPQGAKWGTQYF
TGTGCCAGCAGCCCACAGGGGGCCAAGTGGGGTACGCAGTATTTT
>TRBV6-1|TRBJ2-3|TRBD2
CASSEPRGTSGRSTDTQYF
TGTGCCAGCAGTGAACCGAGGGGGACTAGCGGGAGAAGCACAGATACGCAGTATTTT
>TRBV4-1|TRBJ1-1|TRBD1
CASSQDQGALLLNTEAFF
TGCGCCAGCAGCCAAGATCAGGGGGCACTGCTATTGAACACTGAAGCTTTCTTT
>TRBV7-2|TRBJ2-3|TRBD2
CASSLGAGGLTDTQYF
TGTGCCAGCAGCTTAGGGGCGGGAGGGTTGACAGATACGCAGTATTTT
>TRBV6-5|TRBJ2-3|.
CASSSSGRAAGDTQYF
TGTGCCAGCAGTTCATCCGGTAGGGCCGCGGGGGATACGCAGTATTTT
>TRBV6-4|TRBJ2-3|.
CASSNPPGTQYF
TGTGCCAGCAGTAACCCCCCCGGTACGCAGTATTTT
>TRBV4-1|TRBJ1-4|.
CASSQDWRAPTSNEKLFF
TGCGCCAGCAGCCAAGATTGGAGGGCACCTACCTCAAATGAAAAACTGTTTTTT
>TRBV30|TRBJ2-2|.
CAWSAFGGWELFF
TGTGCCTGGAGTGCGTTCGGGGGATGGGAGCTGTTTTTT
>TRBV13|TRBJ2-7|TRBD2
CASSLERSSGRYMSEQYF
TGTGCCAGCAGCTTAGAGCGGTCTAGCGGGAGGTATATGTCTGAGCAGTACTTC
>TRBV2|TRBJ2-7|.
CASSLSYEQYF
TGTGCCAGCAGTCTCTCCTACGAGCAGTACTTC
>TRBV5-1|TRBJ2-5|.
CASSLWEQETQYF
TGCGCCAGCAGCTTGTGGGAGCAAGAGACCCAGTACTTC
>TRBV7-9|TRBJ2-1|TRBD1
CASSQRQGDSSYNEQFF
TGTGCCAGCAGCCAACGACAGGGGGATAGCTCCTACAATGAGCAGTTCTTC
>TRBV7-5|TRBJ2-3|.
CVRNPLGVAGATDTQYF
TGTGTCAGAAACCCCCTGGGCGTAGCGGGGGCCACAGATACGCAGTATTTT
>TRBV20-1|TRBJ2-1|TRBD2
CSASRGTRRHHNEQFF
TGCAGTGCTAGTCGGGGGACTAGGAGACACCACAATGAGCAGTTCTTC
>TRBV5-1|TRBJ1-1|.
CASSTGTLTEAFF
TGCGCCAGCAGCACCGGGACACTGACTGAAGCTTTCTTT
>TRBV3-1/TRBV3-2|TRBJ2-3|TRBD2
CASSQIAGGRDTQYF
TGTGCCAGCAGTCAGATAGCGGGAGGAAGGGATACGCAGTATTTT